This TCR beta chain originates from a study of cytomegalovirus exposure and HLA in healthy donors. Vbeta (60) and Jbeta (13) primers were used in the PCR. TCRdb's copy holds only in-frame clones and misses some; the assay was immunoSEQ multiplex PCR. The table counts around 65,000 clones; approximately 5.1% lies in the top ten. The sample comprised PBMCs. This sequence originates from a man under 40 in good health and CMV-seropositive.

CDR3 sequence (DNA): TGTGCCAGCAGCCCCCGTTCCGGTGCAACTAATGAAAAACTGTTTTTT. Its protein is CASSPRSGATNEKLFF. This chain uses TRBV7-8 with TRBJ1-4; D unresolved. The CDR3 runs 16 residues. Germline values: CDR1 SGHVS, CDR2 FQNEAQ. V was clipped by 5 bases and J by 0 bases, with 13 bases between them.